This entry describes one T cell receptor (beta chain). This record belongs to a study of blood T cell repertoires in COVID-19. Trimming pared 1 base from V and 4 bases from J, leaving 14 bases between. CDR3 length: 15 residues. Germline values: CDR1 GTSNPN, CDR2 SVGIG (reference sequence). Clones were read by immunoSEQ multiplex PCR, and TCRdb kept only the in-frame ones, dropping some. The data hold 68,000 or so clones, with about nine tenths observed a single time. This receptor was taken from a man in his fifties or sixties with active COVID-19. The sample consisted of peripheral blood. The rearrangement links TRBV30 to TRBJ1-3; possible D gene TRBD1, 5 bases. The CDR3 loop reads CAWSAGGTPGNTIYF. CDR3 in DNA: TGTGCCTGGAGTGCCGGCGGGACGCCCGGAAACACCATATATTTT. The full variable domain, its missing parts supplied by reference TRBV30 and TRBJ1-3, is SQTIHQWPATLVQPVGSPLSLECTVEGTSNPNLYWYRQAAGRGLQLLFYSVGIGQISSEVPQNLSASRPQDRQFILSSKKLLLSDSGFYLCAWSAGGTPGNTIYFGEGSWLTVV.